This T cell receptor beta chain is drawn from a study of post-analysis software for immune sequencing data. Details on this clonotype: Its antigen remains unknown.

The CDR3 runs 16 residues. The ends were cut back, 2 bases at V and 7 bases at J, with 19 bases in the middle. CDR1 is SGHRS and CDR2 is YFSETQ in the germline V gene. Prepared TCR beta cDNA libraries contained unique molecular identifiers. MiXCR, applied by TCRdb to the PCR reads, yields one record per CDR3 protein. The table shows 740,000 or so distinct CDR3 sequences, with about 53% occurring only once. Findings and caveats of the study: With TRBV5-6, TRBV5-1 and TRBV20-1 included, 4 or 5 TRBV segments were more frequent in patients than in controls.

The chain uses TRBV5-1 and TRBJ2-1; D perhaps matches TRBD2 (5 bases). Source material: blood. The receptor comes from a girl between 5 and 17 years old with multiple sclerosis. The CDR3 sequence is CASSFSSGRPWNEQFF. The CDR3 coding sequence is TGCGCCAGCAGCTTTTCGAGCGGAAGGCCCTGGAATGAGCAGTTCTTC.